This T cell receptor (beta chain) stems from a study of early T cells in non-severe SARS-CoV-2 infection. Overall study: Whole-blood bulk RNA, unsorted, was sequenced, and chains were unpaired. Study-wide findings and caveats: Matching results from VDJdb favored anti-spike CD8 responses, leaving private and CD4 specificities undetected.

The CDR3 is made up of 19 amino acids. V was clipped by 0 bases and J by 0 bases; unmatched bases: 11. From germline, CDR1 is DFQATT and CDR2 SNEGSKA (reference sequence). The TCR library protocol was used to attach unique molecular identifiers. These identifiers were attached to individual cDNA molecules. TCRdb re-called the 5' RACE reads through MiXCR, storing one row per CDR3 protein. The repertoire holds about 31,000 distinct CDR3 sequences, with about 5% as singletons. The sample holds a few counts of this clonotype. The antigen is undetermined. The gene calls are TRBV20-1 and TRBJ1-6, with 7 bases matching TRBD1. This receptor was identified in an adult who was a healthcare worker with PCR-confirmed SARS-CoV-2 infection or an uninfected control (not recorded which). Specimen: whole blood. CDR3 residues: CSAREGRGLNSSYNSPLHF. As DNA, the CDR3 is TGCAGTGCTAGAGAAGGGAGGGGGCTAAATTCCTCCTATAATTCACCCCTCCACTTT.